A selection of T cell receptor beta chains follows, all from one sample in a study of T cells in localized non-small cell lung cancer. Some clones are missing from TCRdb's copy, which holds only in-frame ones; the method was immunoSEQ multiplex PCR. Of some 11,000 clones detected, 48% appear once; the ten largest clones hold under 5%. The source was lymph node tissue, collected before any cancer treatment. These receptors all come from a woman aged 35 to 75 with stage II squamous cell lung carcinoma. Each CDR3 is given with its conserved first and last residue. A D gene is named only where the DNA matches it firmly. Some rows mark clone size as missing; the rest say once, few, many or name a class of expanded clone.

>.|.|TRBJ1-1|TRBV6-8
CASSYSQNTEAFF
TGTGCCAGCAGTTACAGCCAGAACACTGAAGCTTTCTTT
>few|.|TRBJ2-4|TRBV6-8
CASRDIAKNIQYF
TGTGCCAGCAGGGACATAGCCAAAAACATTCAGTACTTC
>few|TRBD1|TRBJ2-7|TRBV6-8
CASSEGTGFFYEQYF
TGTGCCAGCAGTGAGGGGACAGGGTTCTTCTACGAGCAGTACTTC
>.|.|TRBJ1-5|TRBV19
CASKDTWGSNQPQHF
TGTGCCAGTAAAGACACCTGGGGTAGCAATCAGCCCCAGCATTTT
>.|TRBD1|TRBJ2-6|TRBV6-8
CASRTGGTSGANVLTF
TGTGCCAGCCGGACAGGGGGCACTTCTGGGGCCAACGTCCTGACTTTC
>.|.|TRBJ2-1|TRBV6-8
CASSDTSDHNEQFF
TGTGCCAGCAGTGATACGTCGGACCACAATGAGCAGTTCTTC
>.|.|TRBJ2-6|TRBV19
CAAQGRAGANVLTF
TGTGCCGCGCAGGGGAGGGCTGGGGCCAACGTCCTGACTTTC
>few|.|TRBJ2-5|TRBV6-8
CASSGTDTPLETQYF
TGTGCCAGCAGTGGGACGGACACCCCCCTGGAGACCCAGTACTTC
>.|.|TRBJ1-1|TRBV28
CASRSPLNTEAFF
TGTGCCAGCAGATCCCCATTGAACACTGAAGCTTTCTTT
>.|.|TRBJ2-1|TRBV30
CAWTRQTYNEQFF
TGTGCCTGGACCCGACAGACCTACAATGAGCAGTTCTTC
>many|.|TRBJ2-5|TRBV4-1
CASSPGGGLYQETQYF
TGCGCCAGCAGCCCAGGGGGGGGGTTGTACCAAGAGACCCAGTACTTC
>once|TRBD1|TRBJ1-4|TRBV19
CASSIGGQGNEKLFF
TGTGCCAGTAGTATTGGGGGACAGGGAAATGAAAAACTGTTTTTT
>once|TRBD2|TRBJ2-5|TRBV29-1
CSVEDPQSSGEETQYF
TGCAGCGTTGAAGATCCCCAATCTAGCGGGGAAGAGACCCAGTACTTC
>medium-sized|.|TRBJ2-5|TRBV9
CASSFRQVGETQYF
TGTGCCAGCAGCTTCCGACAAGTGGGAGAGACCCAGTACTTC
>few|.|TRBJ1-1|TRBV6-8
CATTSAPPGQGEAFF
TGTGCCACGACAAGTGCCCCGCCCGGGCAAGGAGAAGCTTTCTTT
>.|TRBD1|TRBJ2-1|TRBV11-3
CASSPWDRGQNEQFF
TGTGCCAGCAGCCCGTGGGACAGGGGTCAAAATGAGCAGTTCTTC
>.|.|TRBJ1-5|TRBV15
CATSRMSQKSNQPQHF
TGTGCCACCAGCAGAATGTCACAAAAGAGCAATCAGCCCCAGCATTTT
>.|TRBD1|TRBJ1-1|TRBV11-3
CASSPNDRGRGEAFF
TGTGCCAGCAGCCCCAACGACAGGGGGCGAGGTGAAGCTTTCTTT
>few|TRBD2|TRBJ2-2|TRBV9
CASSVTSGNTGELFF
TGTGCCAGCAGCGTAACTAGCGGGAATACCGGGGAGCTGTTTTTT
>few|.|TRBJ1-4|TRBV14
CASSQGNLPGEKLFF
TGTGCCAGCAGCCAAGGAAACTTACCGGGTGAAAAACTGTTTTTT
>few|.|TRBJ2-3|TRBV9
CASRGGWTDTQYF
TGTGCCAGCAGGGGCGGGTGGACAGATACGCAGTATTTT
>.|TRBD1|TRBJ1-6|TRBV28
CASRPSPGQIPLHF
TGTGCCAGCAGACCATCCCCGGGACAGATACCCCTCCACTTT
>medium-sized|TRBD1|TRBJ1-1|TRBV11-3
CASSLGDRGRRAEAFF
TGTGCCAGCAGCTTGGGGGACAGGGGGCGGAGGGCTGAAGCTTTCTTT
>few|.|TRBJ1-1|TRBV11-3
CASSLGGKNTEAFF
TGTGCCAGCAGCTTAGGGGGGAAGAACACTGAAGCTTTCTTT
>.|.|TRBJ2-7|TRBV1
CASSLAGTRAYEQYF
TGCGCCAGCAGCCTAGCCGGGACTAGGGCGTACGAGCAGTACTTC
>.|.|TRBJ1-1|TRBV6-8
CASSYSFRQANTEAFF
TGTGCCAGCAGTTACTCTTTCAGACAGGCGAACACTGAAGCTTTCTTT
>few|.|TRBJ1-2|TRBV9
CASSEGTNYGYTF
TGTGCCAGCAGTGAAGGGACAAACTATGGCTACACCTTC
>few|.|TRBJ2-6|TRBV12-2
CAISLTVASGANVLTF
.
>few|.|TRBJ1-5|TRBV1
CASSPRERVQPQHF
TGCGCCAGCAGCCCTAGGGAGAGGGTCCAGCCCCAGCATTTT